These T cell receptor beta chains were read from a single sample in a study of blood T cell repertoires in COVID-19. TCRdb keeps only in-frame clones here, not all; method: immunoSEQ multiplex PCR. The table includes roughly 240,000 clones, about 91% detected once. The sample was PBMCs or T cells enriched from blood (not recorded which). These receptors were obtained from a woman between 40 and 55 years old with acute COVID-19. Each CDR3 is given with its conserved first and last residue. Fields, in order: J gene, CDR3 length, D gene, clone size, V gene, CDR3 DNA, CDR3 protein. The D gene is left open where the match is weak. Some rows mark clone size as missing; the rest say once, few, many or name a class of expanded clone.

TRBJ2-2	16	TRBD1	NA	TRBV6-5	TGTGCCAGCAGTTATCGGACAGGGGTCGGCACCGGGGAGCTGTTTTTT	CASSYRTGVGTGELFF
TRBJ2-7	11	TRBD2	NA	TRBV2	TGTGCCACAGGGACGGGAGGGGAGCAGTACTTC	CATGTGGEQYF
TRBJ2-2	12	NA	NA	TRBV5-6	TGTGCCAGCAGTTTACTCACCGGGGAGCTGTTTTTT	CASSLLTGELFF
TRBJ1-1	12	NA	NA	TRBV14	TGTGCCAGCAGCCAAGATCACATTGAAGCTTTCTTT	CASSQDHIEAFF
TRBJ1-6	19	TRBD1	NA	TRBV27	TGTGCCAGCAGTTCCATCGGGACAGGGGACTTTGTATTAGGCTCACCCCTCCACTTT	CASSSIGTGDFVLGSPLHF
TRBJ2-1	13	NA	NA	TRBV4-1	TGCGCCAGCGGGGGGGCAAACTACAATGAGCAGTTCTTC	CASGGANYNEQFF
TRBJ2-5	13	NA	NA	TRBV30	TGTGCCTGGAGTGCACCCAGGGGTGAGACCCAGTACTTC	CAWSAPRGETQYF
TRBJ1-5	13	NA	NA	TRBV12-5	TGTGCTAGTGGTTTGCCTAGGGGCCAGCCCCAGCATTTT	CASGLPRGQPQHF
TRBJ2-5	17	TRBD2	NA	TRBV6-6	TGTGCCAGCAGCCGACTAGCGGGGGCCCACGCAACGGAGACCCAGTACTTC	CASSRLAGAHATETQYF
TRBJ1-5	15	TRBD1	NA	TRBV19	TGTGCCAGTAGCCCCATCACAGGGGGCAATCAGCCCCAGCATTTT	CASSPITGGNQPQHF
TRBJ2-2	17	TRBD1	NA	TRBV4-3	TGCGCCAGCAGCCAGATGGCCGGGACAGGTTATTCCGGGGAGCTGTTTTTT	CASSQMAGTGYSGELFF
TRBJ1-4	17	TRBD1	NA	TRBV27	TGTGCCAGCAGTTCCACAGGGGGAAGATTGGCTAATGAAAAACTGTTTTTT	CASSSTGGRLANEKLFF
TRBJ2-7	14	NA	NA	TRBV3-1/TRBV3-2	TGTGCCAGCAGCCAAGGGACTCCCCGGGCCGAGCAGTACTTC	CASSQGTPRAEQYF
TRBJ1-2	14	TRBD1	NA	TRBV9	TGTGCCAGCAGCGCGTCACAGGGGCCAGGTGGCTACACCTTC	CASSASQGPGGYTF
TRBJ1-3	19	NA	NA	TRBV7-9	TGTGCCAGCAGCCCGGCCAGCAGGGGAAGTACTATATCTGGAAACACCATATATTTT	CASSPASRGSTISGNTIYF
TRBJ2-1	13	NA	NA	TRBV6-5	TGTGCCAGCAGCTTGGGGGGGCGCAGTGAGCAGTTCTTC	CASSLGGRSEQFF
TRBJ2-6	17	TRBD1	NA	TRBV5-4	TGTGCCAGCAGCTTGCCTGGGACAGGGAGAGGGGCCAACGTCCTGACTTTC	CASSLPGTGRGANVLTF
TRBJ1-6	14	TRBD1	NA	TRBV27	TGTGCCAGCGGGACAGGGACTTATAATTCACCCCTCCACTTT	CASGTGTYNSPLHF
TRBJ1-1	12	NA	NA	TRBV7-8	TGTGCCAGCAGCAGAGACAGGAACGAAGCTTTCTTT	CASSRDRNEAFF
TRBJ2-1	13	NA	NA	TRBV7-8	TGTGCCAGCAGCTTTGCTAGCGCCAATGAGCAGTTCTTC	CASSFASANEQFF
TRBJ1-5	14	TRBD1	NA	TRBV12-5	TGTGCTAGTGGAAATGTTACAGGGGTCGAGCCCCAGCATTTT	CASGNVTGVEPQHF
TRBJ1-2	13	NA	NA	TRBV10-1	TGCGCCAGCAGTGACTCCCCGGGGTATGGCTACACCTTC	CASSDSPGYGYTF
TRBJ1-2	14	NA	NA	TRBV4-3	TGCGCCAGCAGCCCTCTAGTGGCAACCGAAGGCTACACCTTC	CASSPLVATEGYTF
TRBJ1-1	17	TRBD1	NA	TRBV18	TGTGCCAGCGGGTGGGACAGGGGACAACCGGAGGGCACTGAAGCTTTCTTT	CASGWDRGQPEGTEAFF
TRBJ1-1	13	NA	NA	TRBV23-1	TGCGCCAGCAGGTACTCGGTGAACACTGAAGCTTTCTTT	CASRYSVNTEAFF
TRBJ2-1	12	NA	NA	TRBV11-2	TGTGCCAGCAGCCGGGAGCACAATGAGCAGTTCTTC	CASSREHNEQFF
TRBJ1-6	14	NA	NA	TRBV5-1	TGCGCCAGCAGTGAGGCGCATGGGAATTCACCCCTCCACTTT	CASSEAHGNSPLHF
TRBJ1-1	14	TRBD1	NA	TRBV6-5	TGTGCCAGCAGGTGGGACAGGGCGAACACTGAAGCTTTCTTT	CASRWDRANTEAFF
TRBJ2-1	15	TRBD2	NA	TRBV18	TGTGCCAGCTCACCACCGGGACTAGGAGGTAATGAGCAGTTCTTC	CASSPPGLGGNEQFF
TRBJ1-3	15	NA	NA	TRBV9	TGTGCCAGCAGTGATACGGGGAATTCTGGAAACACCATATATTTT	CASSDTGNSGNTIYF
TRBJ2-7	12	NA	few	TRBV7-2	TGTGCCAGCAGGTTGGACTCGGACGAGCAGTACTTC	CASRLDSDEQYF
TRBJ2-7	15	TRBD1	NA	TRBV19	TGTGCCAGTAGTATTGGTCGGGACAGGGGCTACGAGCAGTACTTC	CASSIGRDRGYEQYF
TRBJ1-6	16	NA	NA	TRBV11-3	TGTGCCAGCAGCTCAGGACACCGCTCCTATAATTCGCCCCTCCACTTT	CASSSGHRSYNSPLHF
TRBJ1-6	16	NA	NA	TRBV5-1	TGCGCCAGCACCATCGGGGGGAGCTCCTATAATTCACCCCTCCACTTT	CASTIGGSSYNSPLHF
TRBJ1-5	14	NA	NA	TRBV19	TGTGCCAGTAGTGTGAAACATAGCAATCAGCCCCAGCATTTT	CASSVKHSNQPQHF
TRBJ2-4	10	TRBD2	NA	TRBV7-8	TGTGCCAGCGGGGGGGACATTCAGTACTTC	CASGGDIQYF
TRBJ1-2	11	NA	NA	TRBV28	TGTGCCAGCACTGCGGGGGGAGGCTACACCTTC	CASTAGGGYTF
TRBJ2-7	15	NA	NA	TRBV5-6	TGTGCCAGCAGCTCTATAACAGGGTTGAGTTACGAGCAGTACTTC	CASSSITGLSYEQYF
TRBJ2-2	18	TRBD1	NA	TRBV4-2	TGTGCCAGCAGCCAGTACCTAGGGACAGGGGGCAACACCGGGGAGCTGTTTTTT	CASSQYLGTGGNTGELFF
TRBJ2-4	15	TRBD1	few	TRBV29-1	TGCAGCGTTTCAGGGGGTTCGGGGACAGAAAACATTCAGTACTTC	CSVSGGSGTENIQYF
TRBJ2-1	19	TRBD2	once	TRBV5-5	TGTGCCAGCAGCTTGGTTCGTGTTAGCGGGAGGATCTCCTACAATGAGCAGTTCTTC	CASSLVRVSGRISYNEQFF
TRBJ2-3	18	TRBD1	medium-sized	TRBV10-3	TGTGCCATCAGGGGACAGGGGGCCCGACTTGGGCCCACAGATACGCAGTATTTT	CAIRGQGARLGPTDTQYF
TRBJ2-3	18	TRBD2	NA	TRBV11-3	TGTGCCAGCTCAAGTCGTGGGAGTAGCGGGGGGGGCACAGATACGCAGTATTTT	CASSSRGSSGGGTDTQYF
TRBJ2-1	15	TRBD1	once	TRBV5-8	TGTGCCAGCAGCCAGGGACAGGGAGCCTACAATGAGCAGTTCTTC	CASSQGQGAYNEQFF
TRBJ2-7	15	TRBD2	NA	TRBV2	TGTGCCAGCAGGGGGACTAGCGGGGGATCTTACGAGCAGTACTTC	CASRGTSGGSYEQYF
TRBJ2-2	17	NA	NA	TRBV7-2	TGTGCCAGCAGCTTAGTCGGATGGCCAGGGGACACCGGGGAGCTGTTTTTT	CASSLVGWPGDTGELFF
TRBJ1-4	16	TRBD1	NA	TRBV5-4	TGTGCCAGCAGCAGAACCACAGGGGGCGCCAATGAAAAACTGTTTTTT	CASSRTTGGANEKLFF
TRBJ2-2	14	NA	NA	TRBV2	TGTGCCAGCAGTGAACGGTCTAGTGGCGGGGAGCTGTTTTTT	CASSERSSGGELFF
TRBJ1-2	14	NA	NA	TRBV3-1/TRBV3-2	TGTGCCAGCAGCCAAGTCACAGGGTCTGGAAGCTACACCTTC	CASSQVTGSGSYTF
TRBJ2-1	16	TRBD2	NA	TRBV11-2	TGTGCCAGCGCGACCGGGGCTCTAGCGGGAGATGATGAGCAGTTCTTC	CASATGALAGDDEQFF
TRBJ1-1	15	NA	NA	TRBV9	TGTGCCAGCACCCCCTTGCGGCAGTTGAACACTGAAGCTTTCTTT	CASTPLRQLNTEAFF
TRBJ2-3	13	TRBD2	NA	TRBV29-1	TGCAGCGTCGAGCGGGAGAACACAGATACGCAGTATTTT	CSVERENTDTQYF
TRBJ2-5	14	TRBD1	NA	TRBV5-4	TGTGCCAGCAGCTTGGTGGGGACAGGAGAGACCCAGTACTTC	CASSLVGTGETQYF
TRBJ2-2	18	NA	NA	TRBV19	TGTGCCAGTAACGCGCCGATGAGGAGCGAAAGTAACACCGGGGAGCTGTTTTTT	CASNAPMRSESNTGELFF